This passage covers 13 T cell receptor beta chains from one sample sequenced in a study of type 1 regulatory T cells. TCRdb analysed the reads with MiXCR anew, one entry per CDR3 protein. The repertoire holds about 18,000 distinct CDR3 sequences, with roughly 10% as singletons. The sequencing input was CD4+ T cells, either the whole sample or a sorted fraction (not recorded which). The receptors come from a human donor in good health.

The chain uses TRBV7-9 and TRBJ2-1; D remains ambiguous. Trimming shortened V by 0 bases and J by 10 bases, and 13 bases separated the two germline ends. The CDR3 contains 14 residues. The germline V gene encodes CDR1 SEHNR and CDR2 FQNEAQ (reference sequence). CDR3 protein: CASSLAGPGPEQFF. The CDR3 coding sequence is TGTGCCAGCAGCTTAGCAGGACCAGGTCCCGAGCAGTTCTTC.

This sequence joins TRBV27 and TRBJ2-6; 7 bases agree with TRBD1. This CDR3 has 16 amino acids. Germline V gives CDR1 MNHEY, CDR2 SMNVEV (reference sequence). The V and J ends lost 5 bases and 0 bases, in that order; junction bases with no gene match: 4. CDR3 DNA: TGTGCCAGCAGTCAGGGACAGCCCTCTGGGGCCAACGTCCTGACTTTC. Translated, it gives CASSQGQPSGANVLTF. Full variable domain (remainder filled in from reference TRBV27 and TRBJ2-6): EAQVTQNPRYLITVTGKKLTVTCSQNMNHEYMSWYRQDPGLGLRQIYYSMNVEVTDKGDVPEGYKVSRKEKRNFPLILESPSPNQTSLYFCASSQGQPSGANVLTFGAGSRLTVL.

The J gene is TRBJ1-2, the V gene TRBV6-5; D perhaps matches TRBD1 (6 bases). Trimming pared 2 bases from V and 0 bases from J, leaving 10 bases between. This CDR3 is built from 15 residues. Germline V gives CDR1 MNHEY, CDR2 SVGAGI. The CDR3 sequence is CASSYTTGANYGYTF. In DNA form, the CDR3 reads TGTGCCAGCAGTTACACGACAGGAGCTAACTATGGCTACACCTTC.

This clonotype was observed at least ten times. The V gene is TRBV5-1, the J gene TRBJ2-1, with 10 nucleotides matching TRBD2. V shed 0 bases and J 0 bases; nucleotides not matched to a gene: 0. The CDR3 loop spans 16 amino acids. The germline gives CDR1 SGHRS, CDR2 YFSETQ. CDR3 region: CASSLASGSSYNEQFF. Here the CDR3 DNA reads TGCGCCAGCAGCTTGGCTAGCGGGAGCTCCTACAATGAGCAGTTCTTC.

The genes are TRBV19 and TRBJ2-7; weak D call: TRBD2 (6 bases). CDR1 and CDR2 from the germline V gene are LNHDA and SQIVND (reference sequence). This CDR3 region has 16 residues. Deletions cut 4 bases from V and 1 base from J, with 17 bases between. The CDR3 nucleotides read TGTGCCAGTAGTAGGGGACTCCCTCCAGAGTCCTACGAGCAGTACTTC. Amino acid sequence: CASSRGLPPESYEQYF.

This clonotype was counted ten times or more. J is TRBJ1-1 and V is TRBV2; perhaps TRBD1 as D (6 bases). This CDR3 has 12 amino acids. V was trimmed by 6 bases and J by 4 bases, leaving 9 bases between them. Germline V gives CDR1 SNHLY, CDR2 FYNNEI. The CDR3: CASRIQGTEAFF. CDR3 DNA: TGTGCCAGCAGGATACAGGGCACTGAAGCTTTCTTT.

The rearrangement joins TRBV20-1 to TRBJ2-3; a possible D gene is TRBD1 (5 bases). There are 12 residues in the CDR3. V shed 7 bases and J shed 6 bases, with 14 bases lying between them. The germline V gene encodes CDR1 DFQATT and CDR2 SNEGSKA (reference sequence). This chain's CDR3 is CSGRQGGDTQYF. The DNA for the CDR3 is TGCAGTGGACGGCAGGGTGGCGATACGCAGTATTTT.

This clonotype was observed a few times. The J gene is TRBJ2-7, the V gene TRBV7-9, with 7 bases that match TRBD2. Germline V gives CDR1 SEHNR, CDR2 FQNEAQ (reference sequence). J was trimmed by 3 bases and V by 3 bases; bases with no gene match: 11. CDR3 length: 16 amino acids. The DNA for the CDR3 is TGTGCCAGCAGCTTTTCAGCGGGATCAGTGTACTACGAGCAGTACTTC. It encodes CASSFSAGSVYYEQYF.

This clonotype counts as medium-sized. J is TRBJ2-2 and V is TRBV4-1; tentatively, D is TRBD2 (5 bases). The ends were cut back, 0 bases at V and 0 bases at J, with 17 bases in the middle. The CDR3 spans 19 residues. The germline V gene encodes CDR1 MGHRA and CDR2 YSYEKL. CDR3 nucleotides: TGCGCCAGCAGCCAAGATTGGAGGAGTCTCGGTCCGAACACCGGGGAGCTGTTTTTT. Amino acid sequence: CASSQDWRSLGPNTGELFF.

This clonotype was observed at least ten times. The chain joins TRBV29-1 to TRBJ1-2, with TRBD1 identical over 8 bases. Germline V CDR1 and CDR2: SQVTM, ANQGSEA. The ends lost 6 bases at V and 4 bases at J; junction bases unmatched: 4. The CDR3 consists of 12 residues. Here the CDR3 DNA reads TGCAGCGTCCCCGGGACAGGCTATGGCTACACCTTC. It translates to CSVPGTGYGYTF. The full variable domain, its missing parts supplied by reference TRBV29-1 and TRBJ1-2, is SAVISQKPSRDICQRGTSLTIQCQVDSQVTMMFWYRQQPGQSLTLIATANQGSEATYESGFVIDKFPISRPNLTFSTLTVSNMSPEDSSIYLCSVPGTGYGYTFGSGTRLTVV.

On this clonotype: A much larger clone lies one base from this, so it may be a read error. The chain links TRBV5-1 to TRBJ2-5; TRBD1 is a possible D gene (5 bases). From germline, CDR1 is SGHRS and CDR2 YFSETQ. The CDR3 spans 14 residues. DNA for the CDR3: TGCGTCAGCAGCTTGGGGCAGGCTAGGGAGACCCAGTACTTC. Its protein product is CVSSLGQARETQYF.

In this sample, this clonotype turned up a few times. Written as DNA, the CDR3 is TGTGCCAGCAGCTTGAACTTCCAAGAGACCCAGTACTTC. Translation gives CASSLNFQETQYF. The V and J genes are TRBV5-4 and TRBJ2-5; D is unresolved. There are 13 residues in the CDR3. Looked up from germline, CDR1 is SGHNT and CDR2 is YYREEE (reference sequence). Trimming took off 1 base at V and 1 base at J, with 5 bases between the two ends.

This clonotype appeared a few times. The rearrangement uses TRBV7-2 and TRBJ1-1; TRBD1 aligns across 12 bases. J lost 5 bases, V lost 5 bases, and 12 bases had no gene match. The CDR3 is 17 residues long. Germline V gene sequence: CDR1 SGHTA, CDR2 FQGNSA. The CDR3 nucleotides read TGTGCCAGCAGCCCCCGGCCGGGACAGGGGGCGAGTACTGAAGCTTTCTTT. Encoded protein: CASSPRPGQGASTEAFF.